The source of this T cell receptor beta chain is a study of T cells in Graves' hyperthyroidism and ophthalmopathy. Study background: It was at initial diagnosis, before any treatment, that peripheral blood was collected. Study-wide findings and caveats: In blood, most of the thyroid clonotypes expanded above 0.001 were also present. Model output signaled ophthalmopathy a median roughly 6.5 months ahead of onset.

This clonotype appeared many times. Its target is not known. Researchers amplified the TCR beta CDR3 regions from RNA transcripts. A first-round RT-PCR of the TCR CDR3 used the HTBI primer set. TCRdb ran MiXCR on the multiplex PCR reads and lists one entry per CDR3 protein. Of 480,000 or so distinct CDR3 sequences listed, around an eighth are singletons. Hyperthyroidism, newly diagnosed and lasting under 2 months, affected patients aged 18 to 65. Germline V CDR1 and CDR2: ENHRY, SYGVKD. The V gene end was trimmed by 8 bases and the J gene end by 3 bases; junction bases not matched to a gene: 0. The length of the CDR3 is 13 residues.

The receptor's source is a young woman with Graves' hyperthyroidism. The sample consisted of blood. This rearrangement joins TRBV10-3 to TRBJ2-3; 12 bases map to TRBD2. CDR3 in amino acids: CAIGTSGTDTQYF. The CDR3 bases are TGTGCCATCGGGACTAGCGGGACAGATACGCAGTATTTT.